What follows are 22 T cell receptor beta chains derived from one specimen sequenced in a study of post-analysis software for immune sequencing data. cDNA libraries of TCR beta carried unique molecular identifiers. TCRdb independently ran MiXCR on the PCR reads; one entry per CDR3 protein. The sample yields 650,000 to 850,000 distinct CDR3 sequences, just over 45% seen once. The antigens of these receptors remain unknown. Overall study findings and caveats: The study found TRBV5-6, TRBV5-1 and TRBV20-1 among five or six TRBV segments more frequent in patients than controls.

The sample taken for sequencing was blood. The receptor source for this set is a girl aged 10 to 17 with multiple sclerosis.

This clonotype was counted a few times. CDR3 nucleotides: TGTGCCAGCAGCCCCACTAGCGGGACCTTCGGAAGGGCCCAGTACTTC. Translating it yields CASSPTSGTFGRAQYF. The rearrangement uses TRBV6-5 and TRBJ2-5, with TRBD2 identical over 10 bases. Looked up from germline, CDR1 is MNHEY and CDR2 is SVGAGI. The V gene end was trimmed by 6 bases and the J gene end by 9 bases; junction bases not matched to a gene: 16. The CDR3 totals 16 residues.

This clonotype was observed once. The chain couples TRBV2 to TRBJ2-1; no definite D call. This CDR3 comprises 15 residues. V was shortened by 3 bases and J by 5 bases, with 14 bases between the two germline ends. Looked up from germline, CDR1 is SNHLY and CDR2 is FYNNEI. DNA for the CDR3: TGTGCCAGCAGTGAGGAGTCAGGCTACGACAATGAGCAGTTCTTC. It encodes CASSEESGYDNEQFF.

The chain links TRBV9 to TRBJ2-7, with TRBD1 matching 9 bases. Per the germline V gene, CDR1 is SGDLS and CDR2 is YYNGEE. The CDR3 has 14 residues. V lost 3 bases to trimming and J lost 4 bases; unmatched junction nucleotides: 5. The CDR3 DNA reads TGTGCCAGCAGCGAGACAGGGGGAAAGTACGAGCAGTACTTC. Translated, it gives CASSETGGKYEQYF.

The V gene is TRBV12-3 or TRBV12-4, the J gene TRBJ2-1; tentative D call: TRBD2 (6 bases). The CDR3 is 12 residues long. The germline V and J ends were trimmed by 5 bases and 13 bases, with 15 bases remaining between them. This CDR3 reads CASSPSRRDQFF. The CDR3, as DNA: TGTGCCAGCAGTCCCAGCAGGAGGGACCAGTTCTTC.

This rearrangement joins TRBV28 to TRBJ1-5; no firm D call. CDR3 length: 13 amino acids. Germline CDR1 reads MDHEN; CDR2 reads SYDVKM. Trimming removed 4 bases at V and 5 bases at J, with 9 bases between. CDR3 region: CASSSGPYQPQHF. The CDR3 nucleotides are TGTGCCAGCAGTTCGGGCCCTTATCAGCCCCAGCATTTT.

This clonotype was observed a handful of times. This sequence joins TRBV4-3 and TRBJ1-2; D is perhaps TRBD1 (5 bases). The CDR3 runs to 15 residues. Germline V gene data show CDR1 as LGHNA and CDR2 as YSLEER. The V and J ends lost 0 bases and 4 bases respectively, with 12 bases between them. The CDR3 nucleotides are TGCGCCAGCAGCCAAGAGCGACGGGGCCTCTATGGCTACACCTTC. This sequence encodes CASSQERRGLYGYTF.

The gene calls are TRBV15 and TRBJ2-7, with D uncertain. CDR3 size: 12 residues. Trimming removed 0 bases from V and 2 bases from J, with 2 bases in between. The germline gives CDR1 LNHNV, CDR2 YYDKDF (reference sequence). The DNA for the CDR3 is TGTGCCACCAGCAGAGACACCTACGAGCAGTACTTC. It encodes CATSRDTYEQYF. The full variable domain, with the rest looked up from reference TRBV15 and TRBJ2-7, is DAMVIQNPRYQVTQFGKPVTLSCSQTLNHNVMYWYQQKSSQAPKLLFHYYDKDFNNEADTPDNFQSRRPNTSFCFLDIRSPGLGDTAMYLCATSRDTYEQYFGPGTRLTVT.

In DNA form, the CDR3 reads TGCGCCAGCAGCTTGGGACTAGCGGGAGCGTCCTACGAGCAGTACTTC. Translated: CASSLGLAGASYEQYF. The chain joins TRBV5-1 to TRBJ2-7; TRBD2 aligns across 12 bases. The CDR3 length is 16 residues. Looked up from germline, CDR1 is SGHRS and CDR2 is YFSETQ. V lost 0 bases to trimming and J lost 1 base; unmatched junction nucleotides: 2.

V usage is TRBV28 and J usage is TRBJ2-1, with TRBD2 matching over 8 bases. This CDR3 contains 14 residues. Germline values: CDR1 MDHEN, CDR2 SYDVKM. Trimming removed 5 bases from V and 10 bases from J; junction bases left unmatched: 10. The CDR3 spells CASSPSGSRREQFF. In DNA, the CDR3 is TGTGCCAGCAGTCCCAGCGGGAGTCGAAGGGAGCAGTTCTTC.

This clonotype was detected only a few times. The rearrangement uses TRBV12-3 or TRBV12-4 and TRBJ1-5; D gene ambiguous. Trimming shortened V by 3 bases and J by 5 bases, and 14 bases separated the two germline ends. The CDR3 length is 15 residues. The CDR3 nucleotides read TGTGCCAGCAGTTTGGGAGGAGACCATTATCAGCCCCAGCATTTT. This codes for CASSLGGDHYQPQHF.

The V and J genes are TRBV7-2 and TRBJ2-5; D is possibly TRBD2 (6 bases). CDR3 length: 15 residues. The V end lost 5 bases, the J end lost 2 bases, and 15 bases lay between the germline ends. Looked up from germline, CDR1 is SGHTA and CDR2 is FQGNSA. The CDR3 DNA sequence: TGTGCCAGCAGCCCCCTCGGAGGGGTTCAAGAGACCCAGTACTTC. It encodes CASSPLGGVQETQYF.

The V and J genes are TRBV18 and TRBJ1-4; D is undetermined. In germline, CDR1 is KGHSH, CDR2 LQKENI. CDR3 size: 15 residues. V was pared by 1 base and J by 0 bases, with 6 bases between. The CDR3 here is CASSPRMATNEKLFF. For the CDR3, the DNA is TGTGCCAGCTCACCACGGATGGCAACTAATGAAAAACTGTTTTTT.

This clonotype has just a few counts. The V gene is TRBV29-1, the J gene TRBJ2-1, with 8 bases matching TRBD2. The CDR3 is made up of 13 amino acids. Germline loops: CDR1 SQVTM, CDR2 ANQGSEA. V lost 8 bases, J lost 1 base, and 4 bases stayed unmatched. The CDR3 nucleotides read TGCAGCTCGAGCGGGAGTTCCTACAATGAGCAGTTCTTC. As protein: CSSSGSSYNEQFF.

The rearrangement joins TRBV5-5 to TRBJ2-7, with 10 bases identical to TRBD2. The CDR3 runs 16 residues. Germline-derived CDR1 and CDR2 are SGHKS and YYEKEE (reference sequence). With V trimmed by 5 bases and J by 4 bases, 12 bases remained unmatched. The CDR3 nucleotides read TGTGCCAGCAGTCGGACCGGGTCTAGCGGGAGTTACGAGCAGTACTTC. It is translated as CASSRTGSSGSYEQYF.

The chain couples TRBV28 to TRBJ2-7, with a weak D call TRBD1 (6 bases). Trimming stripped 5 bases from V and 9 bases from J, with 14 bases between. Germline V CDR1 and CDR2: MDHEN, SYDVKM. The CDR3 extends over 12 amino acids. CDR3 sequence (DNA): TGTGCCAGCAGTACCCGACTGACAGGGCAGTACTTC. Residues: CASSTRLTGQYF.

This clonotype has just one count. This chain connects TRBV7-2 to TRBJ2-4; 12 bases fit TRBD2. CDR1 and CDR2 (germline): SGHTA, FQGNSA. The CDR3 has 16 residues. The J segment lost 13 bases and the V segment lost 6 bases, leaving 16 bases of the junction unmatched. The CDR3 region has the DNA TGTGCCAGCAGTCCCGGACTAGCGGGACCGAGATGGGAGCAGTACTTC. Its protein product is CASSPGLAGPRWEQYF.

This chain links TRBV5-1 with TRBJ2-1, with TRBD2 identical over 15 bases. Looked up from germline, CDR1 is SGHRS and CDR2 is YFSETQ. V lost 3 bases and J lost 4; bases outside the gene matches: 5. The CDR3 loop spans 17 amino acids. CDR3 in DNA: TGCGCCAGCAGCTCTGGACTAGCGGGAGGGATTTACAATGAGCAGTTCTTC. Encoded protein: CASSSGLAGGIYNEQFF.

This clonotype was counted a single time. V usage is TRBV9 and J usage is TRBJ1-5, with a possible D match to TRBD1 (6 bases). V lost 3 bases and J lost 7, with 11 bases in between. This CDR3 spans 13 amino acids. Germline CDR1 is SGDLS and CDR2 is YYNGEE. The CDR3 spells CASSAWGGQPQHF. The CDR3, as DNA: TGTGCCAGCAGCGCATGGGGGGGCCAGCCCCAGCATTTT.

The V call is TRBV20-1, the J call TRBJ2-7; 11 bases match TRBD2. The CDR3 sequence is 17 residues long. V was pared by 6 bases and J by 2 bases, with 15 bases of the junction left unmatched. Germline loops: CDR1 DFQATT, CDR2 SNEGSKA (reference sequence). CDR3 in amino acids: CSARRGLAALKTYEQYF. As DNA, the CDR3 is TGCAGTGCCCGACGGGGACTAGCGGCCCTAAAGACCTACGAGCAGTACTTC.

The DNA for the CDR3 is TGCGCCAGCAGCTGGGATAGCGGGAGTGAGACCCAGTACTTC. It is translated as CASSWDSGSETQYF. This chain connects TRBV5-1 to TRBJ2-7, with 9 positions matching TRBD2. TRBJ2-5 matches the DNA end more closely, so the J call is doubtful. The CDR3 is 14 amino acids. Germline values: CDR1 SGHRS, CDR2 YFSETQ.

This clonotype was seen a single time. This chain joins TRBV6-5 and TRBJ2-7; TRBD1 aligns across 10 bases. In germline, CDR1 is MNHEY, CDR2 SVGAGI. The CDR3 has 14 amino acids. V trimming: 5 bases; J trimming: 5 bases; junction bases outside the gene matches: 6. CDR3 sequence (DNA): TGTGCCAGCAGTACGGGACAGGGGATAAACGAGCAGTACTTC. It codes for CASSTGQGINEQYF.

This clonotype has only a few counts. The chain is built from TRBV7-9 and TRBJ1-2; 9 positions agree with TRBD1. There are 15 residues in the CDR3. Trimming at V came to 0 bases and at J to 4 bases, leaving 3 bases not matched to a gene. The V gene's germline CDR1 is SEHNR and CDR2 FQNEAQ (reference sequence). The CDR3 DNA reads as TGTGCCAGCAGCTTAGCGGACAGGGGCACCTATGGCTACACCTTC. Protein: CASSLADRGTYGYTF.